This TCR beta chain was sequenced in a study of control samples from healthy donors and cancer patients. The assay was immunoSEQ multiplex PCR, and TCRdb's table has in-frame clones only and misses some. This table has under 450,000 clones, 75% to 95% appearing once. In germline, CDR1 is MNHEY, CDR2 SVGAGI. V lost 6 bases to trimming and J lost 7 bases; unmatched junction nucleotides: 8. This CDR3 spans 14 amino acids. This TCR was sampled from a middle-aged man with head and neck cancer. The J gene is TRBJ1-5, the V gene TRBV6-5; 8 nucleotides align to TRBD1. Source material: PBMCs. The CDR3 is CASSFTGGEQPQHF. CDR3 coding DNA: TGTGCCAGCAGCTTCACAGGGGGGGAACAGCCCCAGCATTTT.